These 9 T cell receptor beta chains originate from one sample sequenced in a study of T cells in localized non-small cell lung cancer. Method: immunoSEQ multiplex PCR; TCRdb's copy keeps in-frame clones and lacks some. The table lists approximately 89,000 clones, around three quarters of them singletons. The material sequenced was PBMCs, taken before any cancer treatment. These receptors all come from a man aged 40-75 years with stage II squamous cell lung carcinoma.

This chain's CDR3 is CASSLSAGDEQFF. CDR3 DNA sequence: TGTGCCAGCAGCTTATCCGCGGGGGATGAGCAGTTCTTC. The chain couples TRBV11-2 to TRBJ2-1, with TRBD2 matching 7 bases. The trim removed 2 bases at V and 8 bases at J, leaving 3 bases unmatched. In germline, CDR1 is SGHAT, CDR2 FQNNGV. This CDR3 has 13 residues.

The chain has TRBV6-5 and TRBJ2-5; D is unresolved. The V gene lost 8 bases and the J gene lost 2 bases, with 15 bases spanning the gap. CDR3 length: 14 amino acids. The germline gives CDR1 MNHEY, CDR2 SVGAGI. CDR3: CASSVNGIQETQYF. The DNA of the CDR3 is TGTGCCAGCTCGGTGAATGGAATTCAAGAGACCCAGTACTTC.

This clone is a singleton in its sample. The chain couples TRBV5-1 to TRBJ2-2; D remains unclear. V was shortened by 3 bases and J by 4 bases, with 7 bases between the two germline ends. CDR3 length equals 13 residues. From germline, CDR1 is SGHRS and CDR2 YFSETQ. Here the CDR3 DNA reads TGCGCCAGCAGCTCCGACCCCACCGGGGAGCTGTTTTTT. Its protein is CASSSDPTGELFF.

V gene TRBV7-9 combines with J gene TRBJ2-2, with 9 bases that match TRBD2. V trimming: 3 bases; J trimming: 1 base; junction bases outside the gene matches: 3. This CDR3 is built from 16 residues. Germline CDR1 SEHNR, CDR2 FQNEAQ (reference sequence). The CDR3 nucleotides are TGTGCCAGCAGCTTCTTACTAGCGGGGAACACCGGGGAGCTGTTTTTT. Translation gives CASSFLLAGNTGELFF.

Turning to this clone: Other nucleotide sequences in the sample specify the same CDR3. The gene calls are TRBV30 and TRBJ2-1, with D unclear. The CDR3 length is 11 residues. Looked up from germline, CDR1 is GTSNPN and CDR2 is SVGIG (reference sequence). With 0 bases removed from V and 9 bases from J, the gap between germline ends came to 6 bases. In DNA, the CDR3 is TGTGCCTGGAGTGTTCTGGGTGAGCAGTTCTTC. Its protein product is CAWSVLGEQFF. The variable domain in full, completed from reference TRBV30 and TRBJ2-1, reads SQTIHQWPATLVQPVGSPLSLECTVEGTSNPNLYWYRQAAGRGLQLLFYSVGIGQISSEVPQNLSASRPQDRQFILSSKKLLLSDSGFYLCAWSVLGEQFFGPGTRLTVL.

The gene calls are TRBV28 and TRBJ2-2; D tentatively fits TRBD1 or TRBD2 (7 bases each). This CDR3 comprises 15 residues. CDR1 MDHEN and CDR2 SYDVKM come from the germline V gene. Trimming stripped 10 bases from V and 3 bases from J, with 18 bases between. The CDR3 bases are TGTGCCATCAGGGGGGCGGGAGAGTACACCGGGGAGCTGTTTTTT. As protein: CAIRGAGEYTGELFF.

This clone has only one observation. J is TRBJ2-1 and V is TRBV19; 8 bases are shared with TRBD2. Germline V gene lookup returns CDR1 LNHDA and CDR2 SQIVND (reference sequence). V was pared by 1 base and J by 10 bases, with 6 bases of the junction left unmatched. The CDR3 loop spans 14 amino acids. CDR3 nucleotides: TGTGCCAGTAGTATAGCGGGGGGGACAAAGGAGCAGTTCTTC. It translates to CASSIAGGTKEQFF.

The genes are TRBV19 and TRBJ2-5, with D tentatively TRBD1 (5 bases). CDR3 length equals 14 residues. The V and J ends lost 4 bases and 8 bases respectively, with 17 bases between them. The germline V gene encodes CDR1 LNHDA and CDR2 SQIVND (reference sequence). CDR3 bases: TGTGCCAGTAGTACGTATTCTGACAGCGACACCCAGTACTTC. Translated: CASSTYSDSDTQYF.

The chain links TRBV30 to TRBJ1-2; possible D gene TRBD1, 5 bases. Germline V gene lookup returns CDR1 GTSNPN and CDR2 SVGIG (reference sequence). V was pared by 4 bases and J by 2 bases, with 17 bases between. The CDR3 loop spans 15 amino acids. Here the CDR3 DNA reads TGTGCCTGGATACAGCGGGGCACGCTGAACTATGGCTACACCTTC. Encoded protein: CAWIQRGTLNYGYTF.